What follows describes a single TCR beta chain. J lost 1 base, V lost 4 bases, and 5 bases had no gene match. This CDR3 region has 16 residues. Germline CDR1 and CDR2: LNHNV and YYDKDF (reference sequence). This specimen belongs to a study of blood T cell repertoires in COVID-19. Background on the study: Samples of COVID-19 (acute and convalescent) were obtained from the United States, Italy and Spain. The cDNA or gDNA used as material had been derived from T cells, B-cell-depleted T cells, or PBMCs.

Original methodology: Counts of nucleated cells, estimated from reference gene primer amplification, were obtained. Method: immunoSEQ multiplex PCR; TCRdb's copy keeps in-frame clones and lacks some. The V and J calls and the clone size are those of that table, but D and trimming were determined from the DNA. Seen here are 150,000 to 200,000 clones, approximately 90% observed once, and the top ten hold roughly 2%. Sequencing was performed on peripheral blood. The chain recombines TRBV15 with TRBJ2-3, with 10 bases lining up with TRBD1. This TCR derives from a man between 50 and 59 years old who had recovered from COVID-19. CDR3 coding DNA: TGTGCCACCAGCATTGGGACAGGGGAGGGCACAGATACGCAGTATTTT. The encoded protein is CATSIGTGEGTDTQYF.